This T cell receptor (beta chain) originates from a study of CD8+CD57+ T cells in acquired aplastic anemia. On the study more broadly: Each DNA sample taken from sorted CD4+ and CD8+ cells came to 2.5 to 4 ug on average.

Germline V gene lookup returns CDR1 DFQATT and CDR2 SNEGSKA (reference sequence). Trimming stripped 3 bases from V and 1 base from J, with 12 bases between. CDR3 length equals 14 residues. Genomic DNA acted as the template from which TCR beta VDJ combination and CDR3 sequence profiling were carried out. TCRdb recomputed calls from the reads with MiXCR, one row per CDR3 protein. The top ten clones hold more than 35% of a sample with about 160,000 distinct CDR3 sequences, 71% of them seen once. By flow cytometry, patients selected for sequencing had shown an expansion of CD8+CD57+ cells. All patients had severe acquired aplastic anemia. General study points: Patients did not significantly differ from controls in CD8+ Simpson's diversity. Comparison of patients with controls identified about 30 shared CD8+ CDR3 sequences.

About this clonotype: Its antigen is not known.

The genes are TRBV20-1 and TRBJ1-1; no reliable D call. This receptor was taken from a human donor with aplastic anemia. Specimen: sorted CD4+, CD8+, or CD8+CD57+ T cells (not recorded which) from PBMCs. The CDR3: CSASYGLENTEAFF. CDR3 bases: TGCAGTGCTAGTTACGGACTGGAGAACACTGAAGCTTTCTTT.